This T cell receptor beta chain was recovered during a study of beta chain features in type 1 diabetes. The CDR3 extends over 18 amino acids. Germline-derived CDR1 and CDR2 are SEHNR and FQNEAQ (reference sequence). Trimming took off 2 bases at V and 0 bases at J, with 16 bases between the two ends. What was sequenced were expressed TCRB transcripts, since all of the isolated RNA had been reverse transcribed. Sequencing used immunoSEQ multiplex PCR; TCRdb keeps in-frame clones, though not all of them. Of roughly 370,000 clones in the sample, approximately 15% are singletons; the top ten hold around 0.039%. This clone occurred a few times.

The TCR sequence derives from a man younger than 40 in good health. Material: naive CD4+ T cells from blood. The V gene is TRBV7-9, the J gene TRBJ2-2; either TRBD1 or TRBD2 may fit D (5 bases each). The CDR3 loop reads CASSLSPHGTANTGELFF. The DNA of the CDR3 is TGTGCCAGCAGCTTAAGTCCTCACGGGACCGCGAACACCGGGGAGCTGTTTTTT. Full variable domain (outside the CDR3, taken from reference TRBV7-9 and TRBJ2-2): DTGVSQNPRHKITKRGQNVTFRCDPISEHNRLYWYRQTLGQGPEFLTYFQNEAQLEKSRLLSDRFSAERPKGSFSTLEIQRTEQGDSAMYLCASSLSPHGTANTGELFFGEGSRLTVL.